The 4 T cell receptor beta chains reported below all come from one sample, sequenced in a study of T cell clonotyping in hematopoietic cell transplantation. Time point described: recipient sample about 28 days before transplant, after cytoreduction. Sequencing used immunoSEQ multiplex PCR; TCRdb keeps in-frame clones, though not all of them. The data show approximately 20,000 clones, with roughly 88% seen just once and around 7.7% held by the top ten. Source: peripheral blood mononuclear cells, taken before stem cell transplant. These receptors were obtained from a man aged 45-60 years with acute myeloid leukemia. Some clones in this sample may be carry-over from other donors' samples.

This rearrangement joins TRBV5-1 to TRBJ1-4, with D uncertain. This CDR3 is 15 amino acids long. With 0 bases removed from V and 2 bases from J, the gap between germline ends came to 8 bases. Germline CDR1 reads SGHRS; CDR2 reads YFSETQ. Here the CDR3 reads CASSLGGLTNEKLFF. The CDR3 nucleotides read TGCGCCAGCAGCTTGGGGGGTCTCACTAATGAAAAACTGTTTTTT.

V is TRBV27 and J is TRBJ1-2; 9 nucleotides line up with TRBD1. Germline assignment: CDR1 MNHEY and CDR2 SMNVEV (reference sequence). The CDR3 loop spans 14 amino acids. Trimming took 5 bases from V and 8 from J; bases not matched to a gene: 9. CDR3 loop: CASSLDRGGEGYTF. The CDR3 bases are TGTGCCAGCAGTCTGGACAGGGGCGGTGAGGGCTACACCTTC.

This sequence joins TRBV15 and TRBJ2-5; 7 bases align to TRBD1. J was trimmed by 5 bases and V by 1 base; bases with no gene match: 10. Germline lookup yields CDR1 LNHNV and CDR2 YYDKDF (reference sequence). This CDR3 spans 16 amino acids. The CDR3 DNA follows: TGTGCCACCAGCAGAGGCGATACGACAGGGCTGGAGACCCAGTACTTC. The encoded protein is CATSRGDTTGLETQYF. The variable domain in full, with the rest retrieved from reference TRBV15 and TRBJ2-5, is DAMVIQNPRYQVTQFGKPVTLSCSQTLNHNVMYWYQQKSSQAPKLLFHYYDKDFNNEADTPDNFQSRRPNTSFCFLDIRSPGLGDTAMYLCATSRGDTTGLETQYFGPGTRLLVL.

The CDR3 DNA follows: TGTGCCAGCAGCGTAGCGGGGGGCCCCACCTACGAGCAGTACTTC. Protein: CASSVAGGPTYEQYF. The V gene is TRBV9, the J gene TRBJ2-7; D perhaps matches TRBD2 (7 bases). From germline, CDR1 is SGDLS and CDR2 YYNGEE. V was cut by 0 bases and J by 2 bases, with 12 bases left in between. The CDR3 sequence is 15 residues long.